This record covers a single T cell receptor (beta chain). The antigen it recognizes is unknown. Base quality data are lacking; no much larger clone is found one base away. These data come from a study of blood T cell repertoires in COVID-19 (dated by TCRdb to 2018 to 2021). Regarding the research as a whole: The collaborator samples originated in the United States, Italy and Spain and spanned the acute and convalescent phases of COVID-19. The prospective study material was composed of cDNA or gDNA derived from T cells, B-cell-depleted T cells, or PBMCs. Deeply sampled blood TCRbeta repertoires from subjects exposed to, actively infected with, or recovered from COVID-19 were included in the dataset. The repertoires were released in a freely available public database intended as a resource for research on the immune response to SARS-CoV-2. The samples were drawn from two sources: the first 160 participants of the ongoing ImmuneRACE study, and over 950 subjects contributed by 6 global collaborators. Sample metadata almost always included a de-identified subject ID, COVID-19 status, age in years and sex. Where available, HLA class I and class II types were obtained from metadata supplied by the sample provider rather than from assay-based typing.

The CDR3 contains 13 residues, cysteine and phenylalanine counted. The kept DNA is CDR3 alone, 39 bases in frame from the first base. V gives up 6 bases and J gives up 4 bases, and the segment between their germline ends measures 12 bases. General study outcomes and caveats: Clinical and demographic metadata were provided uncurated, with the amount varying by source and participant.

Each collaborating institution followed its own protocols to collect whole blood in K2EDTA tubes. Collaborator samples were shipped for TCRbeta analysis as frozen whole blood, isolated PBMCs, or DNA extracted from either sample type. TCRbeta CDR3 regions were amplified from genomic DNA using the immunoSEQ Assay, a bias-controlled multiplex PCR. For the original study's pipeline: The number of nucleated cells in each sample was estimated by amplification of reference gene primers within the assay. To quantify the absolute abundance of each unique TCRbeta CDR3 rearrangement, sequence reads were collapsed and filtered. For each sample, productive Simpson clonality was calculated as the square root of Simpson's diversity index across productive rearrangements. In its TCRdb copy, this immuneACCESS table keeps in-frame sequences only and misses some clones. Where compared with another copy, unresolved V genes explain less than half of these, and the others have no known cause. The DNA gave D and trimming, while V, J and clone size come from that table. This sample comprises around 60,000 clones, approximately 83% of them detected only once. The ten largest clones add up to approximately 3.5% of the sample.

The sequencing sample was made of peripheral blood. The sequence came from a woman at least 80 years old with acute or convalescent COVID-19. This receptor chain uses TRBV12-3 or TRBV12-4 and TRBJ1-1; tentative D gene TRBD1, with 6 bases matching. The DNA reads as follows: TGTGCCAGCAGCGTCGGGGGGGCCACTGAAGCTTTCTTT. Its protein reads: CASSVGGATEAFF.